This is a list of T cell receptor beta chains from one sample in a study of OX40 agonist ivuxolimab in advanced cancers. Profiled with immunoSEQ multiplex PCR; TCRdb holds only in-frame clones, not every one. Here the sample spans around 76,000 clones, roughly nine tenths being singletons. The specimen comprised CD4+ or CD8+ T cells sorted from blood, sampled in a trial of the OX40 agonist ivuxolimab. These receptors came from an adult with an advanced solid tumor such as melanoma, head and neck, liver or kidney cancer. Each CDR3 is given with its conserved first and last residue. A D gene is named only where the DNA matches it firmly.

V,J,D,DNA,CDR3
TRBV4-1,TRBJ2-1,-,TGCGCCAGCAGCCAAGATACAGGGATGAATGAGCAGTTCTTC,CASSQDTGMNEQFF
TRBV5-1,TRBJ2-6,-,TGCGCCAGCAGTTCTGGGGCCAACGTCCTGACTTTC,CASSSGANVLTF
TRBV4-1,TRBJ2-3,TRBD2,TGCGCCAGCAGCCTCCCCCGTTTAGCGGGCGGCACAGATACGCAGTATTTT,CASSLPRLAGGTDTQYF
TRBV28,TRBJ1-1,TRBD1,TGTGCCAGCAGTTTCAGGGGGCGGGTAGGCACTGAAGCTTTCTTT,CASSFRGRVGTEAFF
TRBV10-2,TRBJ1-1,-,TGCGCCAGCGCACGTCCAGGGGAACGAACTGAAGCTTTCTTT,CASARPGERTEAFF
TRBV30,TRBJ1-1,-,TGTGCCTGGAGTGTGGGGGCCGCAGAAGCTTTCTTT,CAWSVGAAEAFF
TRBV27,TRBJ2-1,-,TGTGCCAGCAGTTTAGCCCTGGGCTCCTACAATGAGCAGTTCTTC,CASSLALGSYNEQFF
TRBV6-5,TRBJ1-2,-,TGTGCCAGCAGTGAAGTAAGTGCCGGAGGCTACACCTTC,CASSEVSAGGYTF
TRBV27,TRBJ1-2,TRBD1,TGTGCCAGCAGTTTCGACGCAGGGGGTTATGGCTACACCTTC,CASSFDAGGYGYTF
TRBV9,TRBJ2-1,TRBD1,TGTGCCAGCAGCGTTGATGGGGTAAGGGGGCACAATGAGCAGTTCTTC,CASSVDGVRGHNEQFF
TRBV11-2,TRBJ1-2,-,TGTGCCAGCAGCAGCCAAGGTAGCCCTTTTAACTATGGCTACACCTTC,CASSSQGSPFNYGYTF
TRBV28,TRBJ1-2,-,TGTGCCAGCAGCTCCTGGACAGATGGCTACACCTTC,CASSSWTDGYTF
TRBV30,TRBJ2-3,-,TGTGCCTGGAGTGGTCTTACCCAGTTCGCACAGGCCGACTCTAGCACAGATACGCAGTATTTT,CAWSGLTQFAQADSSTDTQYF
TRBV6-1,TRBJ1-2,-,TGTGCCAGCAGGGAGCGGGGAGGGGCCTATGGCTACACCTTC,CASRERGGAYGYTF
TRBV7-9,TRBJ1-1,-,TGTGCCAGCAGCTCAGGACTGGGGAACACTGAAGCTTTCTTT,CASSSGLGNTEAFF
TRBV11-2,TRBJ2-3,TRBD1,TGTGCCAGCAGCCGGACAGGGGGAGGGGATACGCAGTATTTT,CASSRTGGGDTQYF